This T cell receptor beta chain was identified during a study of cytotoxic CD8 clonotypes in ibrutinib-treated CLL. Study-wide findings and caveats: Clonality showed a rise at ibrutinib response that reversed toward baseline at progression. Timing of sampling differed between sustained-remission and progressing patients.

V shed 1 base and J shed 0 bases, with 13 bases lying between them. Per the germline V gene, CDR1 is LGHNA and CDR2 is YSLEER. The CDR3 consists of 17 residues. Measured with immunoSEQ multiplex PCR; TCRdb has only the in-frame clones, and not every one. The sample carries 250,000 to 350,000 clones, 60% to 80% recorded once. To note about this clone: The antigen remains undetermined.

This sequence joins TRBV4-3 and TRBJ2-1, with D possibly matching TRBD2 (6 bases). This sequence was found in a human donor with chronic lymphocytic leukemia. The starting material was PBMCs, obtained at disease progression, from a patient treated with ibrutinib. In nucleotides, the CDR3 is TGCGCCAGCAGCCAAGTCTGGGGACTTGGCTCCTACAATGAGCAGTTCTTC. Translated: CASSQVWGLGSYNEQFF.